Below are 21 T cell receptor beta chains sequenced from a single sample in a study of identical twins. Each CDR3 protein gets one entry after TCRdb re-called the 5' RACE reads with MiXCR. This table holds about 190,000 distinct CDR3 sequences, around 15% found once. These data were likewise used in another study, on T cells expressing NK-cell markers.

Sequenced sample: CD8+ T cells sorted from blood. The source is a woman between 18 and 29 years old in good health.

The V gene is TRBV9, the J gene TRBJ2-4; 15 bases are a match to TRBD2. The germline V gene has CDR1 SGDLS and CDR2 YYNGEE. This CDR3 region has 19 residues. Trimming cost V 2 bases and J 1 base; bases outside gene matches: 7. The CDR3 DNA sequence: TGTGCCAGCAGCGTTGGGACTAGCGGGAGGAATTGGGCCAAAAACATTCAGTACTTC. This codes for CASSVGTSGRNWAKNIQYF.

The chain links TRBV9 to TRBJ2-1; 10 positions match TRBD1. CDR1 is SGDLS, CDR2 YYNGEE, per germline. Unmatched junction bases numbered 4, after V lost 1 base and J lost 6 bases. This CDR3 is built from 15 residues. This CDR3 reads CASSVSGTGVNEQFF. Written as DNA, the CDR3 is TGTGCCAGCAGCGTATCTGGGACAGGGGTCAATGAGCAGTTCTTC.

This clonotype was picked up many times. The chain employs TRBV2 and TRBJ2-7, with D perhaps matching TRBD2 (5 bases). Between the trimmed V and J ends, which lost 7 bases and 6 bases, there was a span of 16 bases. This CDR3 is built from 13 residues. The V gene's germline CDR1 is SNHLY and CDR2 FYNNEI. The CDR3 region is CASTRTPNGEQYF. The CDR3 DNA follows: TGTGCCAGCACCAGGACTCCCAACGGCGAGCAGTACTTC.

This clonotype was seen only a few times. This chain joins TRBV3-1 and TRBJ2-6; maybe TRBD2 (7 bases). The CDR3 has 18 residues. V lost 4 bases, J lost 0 bases, and 16 bases lay in between. CDR1 and CDR2 from the germline V gene are LGHDT and YNNKEL (reference sequence). The CDR3 nucleotides are TGTGCCAGCAGCCTCCATGTCGGGGGGCCCTCTGGGGCCAACGTCCTGACTTTC. Translated: CASSLHVGGPSGANVLTF.

The table lists this clonotype with a few counts. The chain is built from TRBV4-3 and TRBJ2-3; D is ambiguous. Germline V gene lookup returns CDR1 LGHNA and CDR2 YSLEER. The V gene lost 0 bases and the J gene lost 2 bases, with 3 bases spanning the gap. The CDR3 spans 13 residues. CDR3 sequence (DNA): TGCGCCAGCAGCCAAGAAGACACAGATACGCAGTATTTT. Its protein product is CASSQEDTDTQYF.

In this sample, this clonotype turned up a few times. The chain is built from TRBV15 and TRBJ2-3; TRBD2 matches at 9 bases. There are 15 residues in the CDR3. V was pared by 3 bases and J by 3 bases, with 4 bases of the junction left unmatched. Germline-derived CDR1 and CDR2 are LNHNV and YYDKDF (reference sequence). The CDR3 nucleotides are TGTGCCACCAGCAGTAGCGGGGGTGCAACAGATACGCAGTATTTT. Its protein is CATSSSGGATDTQYF. The full variable domain, rest sourced from reference TRBV15 and TRBJ2-3, is DAMVIQNPRYQVTQFGKPVTLSCSQTLNHNVMYWYQQKSSQAPKLLFHYYDKDFNNEADTPDNFQSRRPNTSFCFLDIRSPGLGDTAMYLCATSSSGGATDTQYFGPGTRLTVL.

The chain combines TRBV7-9 with TRBJ2-7, with 10 bases lining up with TRBD2. With V trimmed by 4 bases and J by 6 bases, 9 bases remained unmatched. CDR1 is SEHNR, CDR2 FQNEAQ, per germline (reference sequence). The CDR3 runs to 15 residues. This chain's CDR3 is CASSSGTSALGEQYF. The CDR3, as DNA: TGTGCCAGCAGCTCCGGGACTAGCGCCCTCGGCGAGCAGTACTTC.

In DNA, the CDR3 is TGTGCCAGCAGCCATACTGCTCCCCGAACAGATACGCAGTATTTT. This sequence encodes CASSHTAPRTDTQYF. The chain has TRBV14 and TRBJ2-3, with D unclear. The CDR3 runs 15 residues. The germline V gene has CDR1 SGHDN and CDR2 FVKESK. Trimming removed 3 bases from V and 3 bases from J, with 13 bases in between.

The sample holds many counts of this clonotype. The chain employs TRBV12-3 or TRBV12-4 and TRBJ2-7; TRBD2 agrees at 8 bases. J was trimmed by 3 bases and V by 6 bases; bases with no gene match: 7. The CDR3 sequence is 14 residues long. Here the CDR3 DNA reads TGTGCCAGCAGCCCAGCGGGAGTGAACTACGAGCAGTACTTC. It yields the protein CASSPAGVNYEQYF.

This clonotype was detected a few times. In DNA form, the CDR3 reads TGCGCCAGCAGCTCGCGGGATCCGAACACCGGGGAGCTGTTTTTT. Amino acid sequence: CASSSRDPNTGELFF. V usage is TRBV10-2 and J usage is TRBJ2-2, with a possible D match to TRBD2 (6 bases). Germline CDR1 is WSHSY and CDR2 is SAAADI. This CDR3 contains 15 residues. The V end was cut by 6 bases, the J end by 0 bases, with 11 bases between.

This clonotype showed up just a few times. The V gene is TRBV20-1, the J gene TRBJ2-7, with a possible D match to TRBD1 (6 bases). CDR1 is DFQATT and CDR2 is SNEGSKA in the germline V gene (reference sequence). The CDR3 length is 14 residues. Trimming shortened V by 0 bases and J by 5 bases, and 14 bases separated the two germline ends. CDR3 residues: CSARDLRGFDEQYF. CDR3 DNA sequence: TGCAGTGCTAGAGATCTCAGGGGCTTCGACGAGCAGTACTTC.

The chain combines TRBV20-1 with TRBJ2-7, with D perhaps TRBD2 (6 bases). Germline CDR1 DFQATT, CDR2 SNEGSKA (reference sequence). The CDR3 has 15 amino acids. Trimming removed 0 bases from V and 2 bases from J, with 14 bases in between. The CDR3 protein is CSARESLGGAYEQYF. CDR3 DNA: TGCAGTGCTAGAGAATCCCTGGGGGGAGCCTACGAGCAGTACTTC.

The genes are TRBV20-1 and TRBJ2-2, with D possibly TRBD1 on 7 matching bases. Germline lookup yields CDR1 DFQATT and CDR2 SNEGSKA (reference sequence). The CDR3 is 19 residues long. V lost 0 bases and J 3 bases, leaving 23 bases between the germline ends. The CDR3 region is CSARDSEAGGLEDTGELFF. Written as DNA, the CDR3 is TGCAGTGCTAGAGATAGCGAGGCAGGGGGACTCGAGGACACCGGGGAGCTGTTTTTT.

This sequence joins TRBV5-1 and TRBJ2-1, with TRBD2 identical over 9 bases. CDR1 and CDR2 from the germline V gene are SGHRS and YFSETQ. The CDR3 runs to 15 residues. Germline trimming cut 4 bases from V and 4 bases from J; bases unmatched to any gene: 6. The CDR3 nucleotides are TGCGCCAGCAGCGCCTTAGCGGGAGCTTACAATGAGCAGTTCTTC. Translating it yields CASSALAGAYNEQFF.

This clonotype was counted a few times. This chain connects TRBV30 to TRBJ2-1, with no clear D. V was shortened by 8 bases and J by 0 bases, with 11 bases between the two germline ends. The CDR3 is made up of 13 amino acids. CDR1 is GTSNPN, CDR2 SVGIG, per germline (reference sequence). CDR3: CAGRISSYNEQFF. CDR3 coding DNA: TGTGCCGGGCGTATTAGCTCCTACAATGAGCAGTTCTTC. The whole variable domain, remainder taken from reference TRBV30 and TRBJ2-1, is SQTIHQWPATLVQPVGSPLSLECTVEGTSNPNLYWYRQAAGRGLQLLFYSVGIGQISSEVPQNLSASRPQDRQFILSSKKLLLSDSGFYLCAGRISSYNEQFFGPGTRLTVL.

This clonotype was observed once. The chain uses TRBV30 and TRBJ2-1, with 8 bases aligning to TRBD2. V lost 0 bases to trimming and J lost 9 bases; unmatched junction nucleotides: 7. Germline V gene data show CDR1 as GTSNPN and CDR2 as SVGIG (reference sequence). The CDR3 loop spans 14 amino acids. The CDR3 bases are TGTGCCTGGAGTGTAGAGGTAGCGGGAACTGAGCAGTTCTTC. Amino acids: CAWSVEVAGTEQFF.

This clonotype was observed a handful of times. This chain connects TRBV12-3 or TRBV12-4 to TRBJ2-3; TRBD2 matches at 9 bases. V shed 0 bases and J 1 base; nucleotides not matched to a gene: 8. This CDR3 is built from 18 residues. The CDR3 nucleotides are TGTGCCAGCAGTTTAGCGCGGGGGGGCCGAGGGGGCACAGATACGCAGTATTTT. Encoded protein: CASSLARGGRGGTDTQYF.

This sequence joins TRBV12-3 or TRBV12-4 and TRBJ2-3; D is uncertain. The CDR3 has 14 residues. V was pared by 4 bases and J by 0 bases, with 8 bases between. In DNA form, the CDR3 reads TGTGCCAGCAGTTATGTCTTGAGCACAGATACGCAGTATTTT. It is translated as CASSYVLSTDTQYF.

The rearrangement uses TRBV11-2 and TRBJ2-7; D possibly corresponds to TRBD2 (6 bases). The V gene lost 6 bases and the J gene lost 1 base, with 10 bases spanning the gap. The germline V gene encodes CDR1 SGHAT and CDR2 FQNNGV. This CDR3 is 13 amino acids long. The CDR3 DNA is TGTGCCAGCAGGGGACTTCTATCCTACGAGCAGTACTTC. As protein: CASRGLLSYEQYF.

This clonotype has only a few counts. The V call is TRBV7-9, the J call TRBJ1-4, with a weak D call TRBD1 (6 bases). There are 15 residues in the CDR3. Trimming took off 4 bases at V and 2 bases at J, with 11 bases between the two ends. The germline gives CDR1 SEHNR, CDR2 FQNEAQ (reference sequence). The CDR3, as DNA: TGTGCCAGCAGCTCCTGGGGGGCGACTAATGAAAAACTGTTTTTT. It yields the protein CASSSWGATNEKLFF.

The chain carries TRBV27 and TRBJ1-1; D unclear. Trimming removed 4 bases at V and 4 bases at J, with 10 bases between. CDR1 and CDR2 from the germline V gene are MNHEY and SMNVEV (reference sequence). This CDR3 has 13 residues. In DNA form, the CDR3 reads TGTGCCAGCAGTTCGACGCGTGGCACTGAAGCTTTCTTT. It codes for CASSSTRGTEAFF.